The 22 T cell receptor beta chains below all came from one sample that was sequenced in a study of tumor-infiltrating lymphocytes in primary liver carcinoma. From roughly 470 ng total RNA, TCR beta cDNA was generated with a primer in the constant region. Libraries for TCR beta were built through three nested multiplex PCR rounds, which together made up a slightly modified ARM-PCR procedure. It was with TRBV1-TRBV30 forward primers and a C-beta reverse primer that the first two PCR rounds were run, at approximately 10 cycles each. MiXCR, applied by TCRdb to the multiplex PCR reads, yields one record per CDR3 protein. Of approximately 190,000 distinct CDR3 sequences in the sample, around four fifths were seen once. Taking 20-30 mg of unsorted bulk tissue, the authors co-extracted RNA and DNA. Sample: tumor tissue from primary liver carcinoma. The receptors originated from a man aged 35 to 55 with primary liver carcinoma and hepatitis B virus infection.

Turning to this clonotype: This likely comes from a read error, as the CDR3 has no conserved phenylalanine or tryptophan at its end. CDR3 coding DNA: TGTGCCAGCAGCCCTAGCTCAACCCAGGGTACTGGGCAGGAGACCCAGTACTTA. Its translation is CASSPSSTQGTGQETQYL. The chain is built from TRBV11-2 and TRBJ2-5, with D perhaps TRBD1 or TRBD2 (5 bases each). From germline, CDR1 is SGHAT and CDR2 FQNNGV. The V gene lost 5 bases and the J gene lost 5 bases, with 27 bases spanning the gap. This CDR3 is built from 18 residues.

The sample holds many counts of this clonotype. The DNA for the CDR3 is TGTGCCAGCAGCCAAGATTTCCGGGGTAGTTCAAATGAAAAACTGTTTTTT. Translating gives CASSQDFRGSSNEKLFF. The chain joins TRBV14 to TRBJ1-4; D gene unclear. Trimming pared 0 bases from V and 5 bases from J, leaving 16 bases between. CDR1 and CDR2 from the germline V gene are SGHDN and FVKESK. The CDR3 totals 17 residues.

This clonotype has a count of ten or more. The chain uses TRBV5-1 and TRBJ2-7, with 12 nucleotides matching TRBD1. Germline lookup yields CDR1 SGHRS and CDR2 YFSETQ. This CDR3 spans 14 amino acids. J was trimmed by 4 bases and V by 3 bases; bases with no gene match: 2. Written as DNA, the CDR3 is TGCGCCAGCAGCTGGGGACAGGGGGCGTACGAGCAGTACTTC. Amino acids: CASSWGQGAYEQYF.

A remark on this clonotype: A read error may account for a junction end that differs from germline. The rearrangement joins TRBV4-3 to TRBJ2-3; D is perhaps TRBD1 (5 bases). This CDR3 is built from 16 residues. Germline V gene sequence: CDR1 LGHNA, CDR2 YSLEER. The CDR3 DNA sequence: TGTGCCAGCAGCCAAGATTTGGGGTCTAGGGGCGATACGCAGTATTTT. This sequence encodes CASSQDLGSRGDTQYF.

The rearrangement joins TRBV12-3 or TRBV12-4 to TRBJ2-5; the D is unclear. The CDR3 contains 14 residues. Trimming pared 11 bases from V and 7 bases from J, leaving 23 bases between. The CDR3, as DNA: TGTGCCTACAGTTTAGGAACCACCTCTCGGACCCAGTACTTC. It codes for CAYSLGTTSRTQYF.

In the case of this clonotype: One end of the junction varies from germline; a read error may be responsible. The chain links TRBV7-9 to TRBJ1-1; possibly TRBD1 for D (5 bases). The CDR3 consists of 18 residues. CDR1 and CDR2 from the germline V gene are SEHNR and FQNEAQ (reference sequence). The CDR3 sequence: CANSLGQLRPGPYTEAFF. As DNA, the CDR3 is TGTGCCAACAGCTTAGGCCAACTCCGTCCGGGACCGTACACTGAAGCTTTCTTT.

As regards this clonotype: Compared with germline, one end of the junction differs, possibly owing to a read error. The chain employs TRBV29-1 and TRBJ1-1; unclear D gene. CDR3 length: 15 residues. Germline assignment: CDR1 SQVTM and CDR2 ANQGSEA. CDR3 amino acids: CSVRPGWAMNTETFF. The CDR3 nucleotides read TGCAGCGTTAGACCCGGGTGGGCCATGAACACTGAAACTTTCTTT. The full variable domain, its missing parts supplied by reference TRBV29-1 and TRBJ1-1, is SAVISQKPSRDICQRGTSLTIQCQVDSQVTMMFWYRQQPGQSLTLIATANQGSEATYESGFVIDKFPISRPNLTFSTLTVSNMSPEDSSIYLCSVRPGWAMNTETFFGQGTRLTVV.

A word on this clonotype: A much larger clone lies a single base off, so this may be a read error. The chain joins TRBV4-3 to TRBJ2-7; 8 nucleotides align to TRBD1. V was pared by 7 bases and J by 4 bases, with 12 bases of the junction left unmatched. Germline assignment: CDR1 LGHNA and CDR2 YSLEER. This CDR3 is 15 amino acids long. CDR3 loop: CASNLEGTGAYEQYF. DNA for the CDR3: TGCGCCAGCAACCTCGAAGGGACAGGAGCTTACGAGCAGTACTTC.

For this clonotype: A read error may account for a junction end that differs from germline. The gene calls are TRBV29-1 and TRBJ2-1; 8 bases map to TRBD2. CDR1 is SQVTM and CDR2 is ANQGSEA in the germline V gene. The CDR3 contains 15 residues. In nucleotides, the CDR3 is TGTAGCGTTGAACCTCCGCGGGAGGTCCACAATGAGCAGTTCTTC. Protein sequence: CSVEPPREVHNEQFF.

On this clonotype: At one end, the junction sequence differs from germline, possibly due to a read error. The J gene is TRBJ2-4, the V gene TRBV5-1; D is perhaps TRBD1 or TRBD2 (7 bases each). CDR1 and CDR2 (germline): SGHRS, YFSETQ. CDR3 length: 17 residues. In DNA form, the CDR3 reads TGCGCCAGCAACTTGGGAGGGACAGACCTAGCCAAAACCATTCAGTACTTC. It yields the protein CASNLGGTDLAKTIQYF.

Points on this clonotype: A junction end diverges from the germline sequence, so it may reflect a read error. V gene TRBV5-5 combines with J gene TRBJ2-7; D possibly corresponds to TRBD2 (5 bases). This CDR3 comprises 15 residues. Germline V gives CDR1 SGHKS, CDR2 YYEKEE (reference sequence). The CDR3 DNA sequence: TGTGCCAGAAGCCCCCGTCTGGCTAGCTCCTACGAGCAGTATTTC. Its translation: CARSPRLASSYEQYF.

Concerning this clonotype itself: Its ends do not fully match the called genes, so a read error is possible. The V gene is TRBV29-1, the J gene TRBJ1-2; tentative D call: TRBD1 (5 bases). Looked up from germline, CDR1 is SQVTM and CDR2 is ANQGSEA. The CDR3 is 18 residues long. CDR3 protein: CSVGAPTRTQVANSGYTF. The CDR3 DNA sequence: TGCAGTGTTGGGGCACCAACACGAACTCAAGTGGCTAACTCTGGCTACACCTTC.

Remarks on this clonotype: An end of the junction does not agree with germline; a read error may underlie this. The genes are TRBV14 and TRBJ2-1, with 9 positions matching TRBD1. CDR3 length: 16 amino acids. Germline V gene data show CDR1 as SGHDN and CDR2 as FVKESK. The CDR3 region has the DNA TGTGCCAGCAGTCGTCGACAGGGGGACCGGTTAAATGTGCAGTTCTTC. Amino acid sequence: CASSRRQGDRLNVQFF.

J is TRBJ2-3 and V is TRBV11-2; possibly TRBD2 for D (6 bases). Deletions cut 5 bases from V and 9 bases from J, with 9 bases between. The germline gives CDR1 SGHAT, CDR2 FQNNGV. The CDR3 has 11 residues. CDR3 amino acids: CASSTEGTQYF. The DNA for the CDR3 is TGTGCCAGCAGCACGGAGGGGACGCAGTATTTT.

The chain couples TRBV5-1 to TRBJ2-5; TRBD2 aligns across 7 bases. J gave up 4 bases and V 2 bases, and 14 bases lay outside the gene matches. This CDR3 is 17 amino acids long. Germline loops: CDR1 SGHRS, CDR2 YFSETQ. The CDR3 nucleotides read TGCGCCAGCAGCTTAGTGACTAGCAGGAGGCCAGGAGAGACCCAGTACTTC. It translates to CASSLVTSRRPGETQYF. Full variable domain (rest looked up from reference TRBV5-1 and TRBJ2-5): KAGVTQTPRYLIKTRGQQVTLSCSPISGHRSVSWYQQTPGQGLQFLFEYFSETQRNKGNFPGRFSGRQFSNSRSEMNVSTLELGDSALYLCASSLVTSRRPGETQYFGPGTRLLVL.

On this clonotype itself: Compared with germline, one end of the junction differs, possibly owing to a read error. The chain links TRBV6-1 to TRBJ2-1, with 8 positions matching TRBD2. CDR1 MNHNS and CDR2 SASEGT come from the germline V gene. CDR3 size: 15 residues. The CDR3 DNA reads TGTGCCTGCAGAGGGGGAATAGCGGGGCTTTATGAGCAGTTCTTC. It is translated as CACRGGIAGLYEQFF.

The CDR3 DNA follows: TGCAGCATTATTGAGAATACTGAAGCTTTCTTT. Translated, it gives CSIIENTEAFF. This chain links TRBV29-1 with TRBJ1-1; D is undetermined. Germline CDR1 reads SQVTM; CDR2 reads ANQGSEA. Trimming removed 8 bases at V and 5 bases at J, with 12 bases between. The CDR3 consists of 11 residues.

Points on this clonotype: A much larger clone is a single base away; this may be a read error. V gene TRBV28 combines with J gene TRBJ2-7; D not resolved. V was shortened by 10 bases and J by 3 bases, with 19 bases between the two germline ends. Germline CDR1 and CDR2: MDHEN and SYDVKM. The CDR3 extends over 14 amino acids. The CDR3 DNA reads TGTGCCACCATTACTTGCGGAAACCTCTACGAGCAGTACTTC. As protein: CATITCGNLYEQYF.

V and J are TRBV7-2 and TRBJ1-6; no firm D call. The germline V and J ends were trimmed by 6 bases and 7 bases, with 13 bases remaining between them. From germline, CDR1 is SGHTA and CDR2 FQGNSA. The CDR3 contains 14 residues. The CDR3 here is CASRLSAINSPLHF. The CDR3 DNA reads TGTGCCAGCAGACTCTCGGCGATAAATTCACCCCTCCACTTT.

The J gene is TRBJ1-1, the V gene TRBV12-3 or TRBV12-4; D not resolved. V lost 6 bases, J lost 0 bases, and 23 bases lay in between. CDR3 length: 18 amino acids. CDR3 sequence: CASSPASRAQRMNTEAFF. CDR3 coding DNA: TGTGCCAGCAGCCCTGCCTCACGAGCCCAGCGGATGAACACTGAAGCTTTCTTT.

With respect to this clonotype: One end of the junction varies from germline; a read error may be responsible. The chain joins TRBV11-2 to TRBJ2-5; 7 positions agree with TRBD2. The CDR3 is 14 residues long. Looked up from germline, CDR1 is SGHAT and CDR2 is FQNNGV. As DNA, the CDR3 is TGTGCCGGCAGCTTCAGCGGGGTACAAGAGACCCAGAACTTC. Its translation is CAGSFSGVQETQNF.

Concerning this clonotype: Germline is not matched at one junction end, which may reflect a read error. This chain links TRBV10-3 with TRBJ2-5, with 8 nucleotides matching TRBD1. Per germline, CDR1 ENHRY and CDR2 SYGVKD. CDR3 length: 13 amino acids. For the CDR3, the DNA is TGTGTCATCCGACAGGGGACAATGGAGGCCCAGTACTTC. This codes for CVIRQGTMEAQYF.